Presented here are 21 T cell receptor beta chains from one specimen sequenced in a study of beta chain features in type 1 diabetes. Investigators reverse transcribed all isolated RNA, so they sequenced expressed TCRB transcripts. Method: immunoSEQ multiplex PCR; TCRdb's copy keeps in-frame clones and lacks some. The data hold some 280,000 clones, with around 15% observed a single time. Their antigen targets remain unknown. Study findings and constraints: When Type 1 diabetes patients were examined, their TCRB CDR3s proved moderately but significantly shorter in all four CD4+ subsets.

Sequenced: naive CD4+ T cells from blood. The source of these receptors is a man aged 25-45 years with type 1 diabetes.

V usage is TRBV19 and J usage is TRBJ1-5, with a possible D match to TRBD1 (6 bases). Germline CDR1 and CDR2: LNHDA and SQIVND (reference sequence). The CDR3 contains 16 residues. Between the trimmed V and J ends, which lost 3 bases and 4 bases, there was a span of 16 bases. The DNA of the CDR3 is TGTGCCAGTAGTATGTTTCTGGGGGCCGTTAATCAGCCCCAGCATTTT. It encodes CASSMFLGAVNQPQHF.

Only a few counts were recorded for this clone. Other nucleotide sequences from this sample produce the same CDR3. This chain uses TRBV18 with TRBJ1-2; 7 bases agree with TRBD1. CDR3 size: 13 residues. The V segment lost 6 bases and the J segment 2 bases; nucleotides outside the gene matches: 3. Per the germline V gene, CDR1 is KGHSH and CDR2 is LQKENI. Here the CDR3 DNA reads TGTGCCAGCTCCCCGGGACAGAACTATGGCTACACCTTC. It specifies CASSPGQNYGYTF. The complete variable domain, with remaining parts taken from reference TRBV18 and TRBJ1-2, reads NAGVMQNPRHLVRRRGQEARLRCSPMKGHSHVYWYRQLPEEGLKFMVYLQKENIIDESGMPKERFSAEFPKEGPSILRIQQVVRGDSAAYFCASSPGQNYGYTFGSGTRLTVV.

The chain recombines TRBV5-1 with TRBJ1-4, with D perhaps TRBD1 (6 bases). Trimming shortened V by 5 bases and J by 6 bases, and 17 bases separated the two germline ends. This CDR3 comprises 15 residues. Germline assignment: CDR1 SGHRS and CDR2 YFSETQ. The CDR3 is CASRRTPGEDEKLFF. DNA of the CDR3: TGCGCCAGCAGACGAACGCCAGGGGAAGATGAAAAACTGTTTTTT. The whole variable domain, filled in from reference TRBV5-1 and TRBJ1-4, reads KAGVTQTPRYLIKTRGQQVTLSCSPISGHRSVSWYQQTPGQGLQFLFEYFSETQRNKGNFPGRFSGRQFSNSRSEMNVSTLELGDSALYLCASRRTPGEDEKLFFGSGTQLSVL.

The sample holds a few counts of this clone. The chain employs TRBV5-1 and TRBJ1-2; 8 nucleotides line up with TRBD1. This CDR3 has 18 amino acids. Trimming took 4 bases from V and 0 from J; bases not matched to a gene: 14. Germline V gives CDR1 SGHRS, CDR2 YFSETQ. CDR3 DNA sequence: TGCGCCAGCAGCATACAACCCCCGGGACAGGAGTCTAACTATGGCTACACCTTC. This encodes CASSIQPPGQESNYGYTF.

In this sample, this clone turned up a few times. The chain employs TRBV4-1 and TRBJ2-5; 12 bases align to TRBD2. CDR3 length equals 18 residues. The germline CDR1 and CDR2 sequences are MGHRA and YSYEKL. J lost 2 bases, V lost 5 bases, and 12 bases had no gene match. The CDR3 region is CASSFISLAGGPQETQYF. In DNA form, the CDR3 reads TGCGCCAGCAGCTTCATTTCTCTAGCGGGAGGGCCGCAAGAGACCCAGTACTTC.

V usage is TRBV7-3 and J usage is TRBJ2-3; no clear D gene. The V gene lost 5 bases and the J gene lost 2 bases, with 14 bases spanning the gap. CDR3 length: 15 amino acids. Looked up from germline, CDR1 is SGHTA and CDR2 is FQGTGA. CDR3 protein: CASSLGQLFTDTQYF. As DNA, the CDR3 is TGTGCCAGCAGCCTAGGCCAGTTGTTCACAGATACGCAGTATTTT.

A word on this clone: Within the sample, other DNA sequences also encode this same CDR3. The J gene is TRBJ1-2, the V gene TRBV27, with D maybe TRBD1 (6 bases). V lost 5 bases to trimming and J lost 5 bases, with 12 bases between them. This CDR3 is 13 amino acids long. CDR1 is MNHEY, CDR2 SMNVEV, per germline (reference sequence). The CDR3 DNA reads TGTGCCAGCAGTCTTACAGGGAATTATGGCTACACCTTC. Translation gives CASSLTGNYGYTF.

This chain uses TRBV7-9 with TRBJ1-1; the D gene is possibly TRBD1 (5 bases). CDR1 is SEHNR, CDR2 FQNEAQ, per germline (reference sequence). V dropped 4 bases and J dropped 4 bases, with 10 bases sitting between them. The CDR3 totals 13 residues. CDR3 sequence: CASSSPGLTEAFF. The DNA of the CDR3 is TGTGCCAGCAGCTCTCCAGGGCTCACTGAAGCTTTCTTT.

This clone was seen a few times. This chain joins TRBV5-1 and TRBJ2-3; TRBD2 is a possible D gene (6 bases). This CDR3 region has 14 residues. V lost 3 bases and J lost 1, with 9 bases in between. CDR1 SGHRS and CDR2 YFSETQ come from the germline V gene. In nucleotides, the CDR3 is TGCGCCAGCAGCTCTGGCGGGGGCACAGATACGCAGTATTTT. Translating it yields CASSSGGGTDTQYF.

This clone was found a few times. The genes are TRBV28 and TRBJ2-1; TRBD1 matches 7 bases. The CDR3 contains 12 residues. With V trimmed by 5 bases and J by 8 bases, 3 bases remained unmatched. CDR1 is MDHEN and CDR2 is SYDVKM in the germline V gene. Here the CDR3 DNA reads TGTGCCAGCAGTCGGACAGGCTATGAGCAGTTCTTC. Protein product: CASSRTGYEQFF.

DNA for the CDR3: TGTGCCAGCAGCGTAGGGGGTGGGACAGGGCTGAACACTGAAGCTTTCTTT. This encodes CASSVGGGTGLNTEAFF. The rearrangement joins TRBV9 to TRBJ1-1; 9 positions agree with TRBD1. The V gene's germline CDR1 is SGDLS and CDR2 YYNGEE. Unmatched junction bases numbered 6, after V lost 0 bases and J lost 0 bases. The CDR3 covers 17 residues.

The chain combines TRBV13 with TRBJ2-2, with TRBD2 matching 11 bases. Germline assignment: CDR1 PRHDT and CDR2 FYEKMQ (reference sequence). There are 17 residues in the CDR3. V was clipped by 6 bases and J by 6 bases; unmatched bases: 12. The CDR3 bases are TGTGCCAGCAGTCTAATAACTAGCGGGAGCCGAGCCGGGGAGCTGTTTTTT. This codes for CASSLITSGSRAGELFF.

This rearrangement joins TRBV18 to TRBJ2-5; D is possibly TRBD1 (7 bases). The end of the DNA fits TRBJ2-7 better, so the J call may be wrong. CDR3 length equals 13 residues. Looked up from germline, CDR1 is KGHSH and CDR2 is LQKENI. In DNA form, the CDR3 reads TGTGCCAGCTCACCATCAGGGGGGAGCGAGCAGTACTTC. The encoded protein is CASSPSGGSEQYF.

The chain has TRBV9 and TRBJ2-2; 8 bases are a match to TRBD2. Germline assignment: CDR1 SGDLS and CDR2 YYNGEE. The junction had 11 bases not matched to a gene; V was cut back by 3 bases and J by 1 base. This CDR3 comprises 18 residues. The CDR3 nucleotides read TGTGCCAGCAGCGGCGGGCTAAAGGCGGGAGGGAACACCGGGGAGCTGTTTTTT. Its translation: CASSGGLKAGGNTGELFF.

This clone was seen only a few times. V is TRBV29-1 and J is TRBJ2-3, with 7 bases that match TRBD2. Germline V gene lookup returns CDR1 SQVTM and CDR2 ANQGSEA. This CDR3 is built from 15 residues. V trimming: 4 bases; J trimming: 0 bases; junction bases outside the gene matches: 7. CDR3 residues: CSVAHSGDSTDTQYF. In DNA form, the CDR3 reads TGCAGCGTTGCACACAGCGGGGACAGCACAGATACGCAGTATTTT.

This clone has just a few counts. The chain uses TRBV28 and TRBJ2-7, with D possibly matching TRBD1 (6 bases). Germline assignment: CDR1 MDHEN and CDR2 SYDVKM. V gave up 5 bases and J gave up 10 bases, with 15 bases separating them. The CDR3 extends over 12 amino acids. As DNA, the CDR3 is TGTGCCAGCAGTCTTCGGACAGACCGTCAGTACTTC. This sequence encodes CASSLRTDRQYF.

This clone occurred a few times. V usage is TRBV28 and J usage is TRBJ1-1; D is unclear. The CDR3 has 14 residues. The germline gives CDR1 MDHEN, CDR2 SYDVKM. The ends were cut back, 3 bases at V and 6 bases at J, with 14 bases in the middle. The CDR3: CASSFGGGFAEAFF. The CDR3 bases are TGTGCCAGCAGTTTCGGAGGTGGGTTCGCTGAAGCTTTCTTT.

This clone came up a few times. This chain uses TRBV4-1 with TRBJ2-7; 7 nucleotides agree with TRBD1. The germline V gene encodes CDR1 MGHRA and CDR2 YSYEKL. Germline trimming cut 1 base from V and 6 bases from J; bases unmatched to any gene: 12. The CDR3 sequence is 16 residues long. CDR3 coding DNA: TGCGCCAGCAGCCAAGTTTCCCGTACAGGGGTCGCCGAGCAGTACTTC. This encodes CASSQVSRTGVAEQYF.

The chain couples TRBV4-3 to TRBJ2-7; 10 bases agree with TRBD1. Per germline, CDR1 LGHNA and CDR2 YSLEER. Trimming removed 1 base from V and 0 bases from J; junction bases left unmatched: 3. CDR3 size: 16 residues. CDR3 protein: CASSQAWTGGSYEQYF. The CDR3 DNA reads TGCGCCAGCAGCCAAGCGTGGACAGGGGGCTCCTACGAGCAGTACTTC.

The V and J genes are TRBV14 and TRBJ2-7, with 10 bases lining up with TRBD2. The CDR3 spans 14 residues. Germline lookup yields CDR1 SGHDN and CDR2 FVKESK. V trimming: 1 base; J trimming: 3 bases; junction bases outside the gene matches: 0. CDR3 residues: CASSQGLAGYEQYF. The DNA for the CDR3 is TGTGCCAGCAGCCAAGGACTAGCGGGCTACGAGCAGTACTTC.

The gene calls are TRBV5-4 and TRBJ2-2, with D perhaps matching TRBD2 (6 bases). Germline CDR1 and CDR2: SGHNT and YYREEE (reference sequence). CDR3 length: 12 residues. The V and J ends lost 4 bases and 5 bases respectively, with 6 bases between them. CDR3 amino acids: CASSRGTGELFF. Written as DNA, the CDR3 is TGTGCCAGCAGCCGGGGGACCGGGGAGCTGTTTTTT. Using reference TRBV5-4 and TRBJ2-2 for the parts outside the CDR3, the full variable domain is ETGVTQSPTHLIKTRGQQVTLRCSSQSGHNTVSWYQQALGQGPQFIFQYYREEENGRGNFPPRFSGLQFPNYSSELNVNALELDDSALYLCASSRGTGELFFGEGSRLTVL.